This TCR beta chain was recorded in a study of T cells after yellow fever vaccination (dated by TCRdb to between 2018 and 2020). About the full investigation: The SMART-Seq v4 Ultra Low Input RNA kit was used to prepare libraries from fractions with low cell numbers. Two healthy male donors, one aged 18 to 30 and one aged 30 to 40 years, were included in the cohort. To follow T-cell clones before and after primary and booster YFV17D yellow fever vaccination, bulk TCR alpha and beta repertoires were sequenced over time. Blood was collected at multiple timepoints before and after primary and secondary immunization, and bulk PBMC replicates and cell subsets were isolated. Study-level results and caveats: After the booster, most of the clones that had expanded following primary vaccination were detected again (almost 98% of CD4 and around nine tenths of CD8), which suggests that memory was broadly maintained. A small fraction of clonotypes appeared in both the CD4 and CD8 compartments, likely as a result of convergent recombination. Because only two donors were included in the study, the extent to which the findings can be generalized is limited. Compared with the primary T-cell response, the secondary T-cell response was weaker but faster, peaking on day 5 rather than day 15. Computational filtering was needed because FACS-sorted repertoires could contain abundant contaminating clonotypes from the bulk population.

TCR cDNA was synthesized by 5'RACE template switching, through which a universal primer site and unique molecular identifiers were introduced. cDNA synthesis was primed from both the TCR alpha and TCR beta constant segments. Two PCR steps were used to amplify libraries, with sample barcodes and sequencing adapters being added in the second step. Sequencing of libraries was done on Illumina HiSeq 2500 (2x100 bp) or NovaSeq (2x150 bp). The study's processing was this. MIGEC handled demultiplexing of reads and collapsing into UMI consensus sequences, while MiXCR performed V(D)J alignment. Vaccine-responding clonotypes were identified with edgeR using replicate PBMC samples, with FDR below 0.01 and a log2 fold change above 5 up to day 15 being required. Each bulk clonotype was labeled CD4 or CD8 based on which sequenced repertoire, CD4 or CD8, contained the clonotype at higher abundance. Through fastp at Q25 and MiXCR, TCRdb rebuilt clones from the public reads, retaining in-frame beta chains. Each entry is one CDR3 protein sequence, shown with its most common DNA and genes. TCRdb, not the original authors, processed these V and J calls. In all, the sample holds 300,000 or so distinct CDR3 sequences, and 10% to 15% of those were seen once. About 0.54% of the sample rests with the top ten.

Read against the paper, the sample's treatment or condition label means: live attenuated yellow fever vaccine strain. A standard Ficoll-Paque protocol was used to isolate PBMCs from peripheral blood. CD4 and CD8 T-cell fractions were isolated with Dynabeads CD4 and CD8 positive selection kits. RNA was extracted with TriZol from bulk PBMCs, CD4 and CD8 fractions, and dextramer-positive and dextramer-negative fractions. Turning to this clonotype: The antigen it recognizes is unknown. Nothing much larger sits one base from this clone, and base qualities are not available.

V loses 10 bases at its end and J loses 5 bases; junction bases beyond the gene matches: 17. The germline V gene supplies CDR1 SGHTA and CDR2 FQGNSA. The CDR3 starts with the cysteine, ends with the phenylalanine, and has 16 residues. Of the read, only the CDR3 DNA is kept; its 48 bases are in frame from base 1. The sequence was collected from a man aged 25 to 40 who received the YFV17D yellow fever vaccine. The sample was CD4+ T cells sorted from PBMCs, taken 45 days after the yellow fever booster vaccination. The chain joins TRBV7-2 to TRBJ2-5, with 9 bases aligning to TRBD2. The CDR3 corresponds to CATNSGSVGFAETQYF. The DNA reads as follows: TGTGCCACGAATAGCGGGAGTGTGGGGTTTGCGGAGACCCAGTACTTC.